This is a list of T cell receptor beta chains from one sample in a study of persistence of HIV-infected CD4 T cells. TCRdb's copy holds only in-frame clones and misses some; the assay was immunoSEQ multiplex PCR. The sample lists around 45,000 clones; approximately 91% were seen once. No antigen has been identified for these receptors. The specimen was CD4+ T cells sorted from PBMCs after roughly 17-hour stimulation, collected from a patient who received antiretroviral therapy. The receptors were gathered from an adult man with HIV who was CMV-seropositive. The CDR3 runs from the conserved cysteine through the conserved F or W. The D gene is left open where the match is weak.

V gene: TRBV5-1
D gene: TRBD1
CDR3 protein: CASSFDRGGEKLFF

V gene: TRBV5-1
D gene: NA
CDR3 protein: CASSLGFGQQETQYF

V gene: TRBV4-2
D gene: TRBD1
CDR3 protein: CASSQVGQGNSPLHF

V gene: TRBV6-5
D gene: NA
CDR3 protein: CASRSSGREQPQHF

V gene: TRBV9
D gene: TRBD1
CDR3 protein: CASSTLPGQGKDTQYF

V gene: TRBV27
D gene: NA
CDR3 protein: CASSPNRAGANVLTF

V gene: TRBV6-5
D gene: NA
CDR3 protein: CASRPDGNQPQHF

V gene: TRBV5-1
D gene: NA
CDR3 protein: CASSLEQGYTEAFF

V gene: TRBV6-5
D gene: TRBD1
CDR3 protein: CASSSPRQGNYGYTF

V gene: TRBV10-2
D gene: NA
CDR3 protein: CASSDGSLTSSNGYTF

V gene: TRBV9
D gene: NA
CDR3 protein: CASSVVDGEQFF

V gene: TRBV4-2
D gene: TRBD2
CDR3 protein: CASIKNSGDPSYEQYF

V gene: TRBV10-1
D gene: NA
CDR3 protein: CASSSDYEQYF

V gene: TRBV3-1/TRBV3-2
D gene: TRBD2
CDR3 protein: CASSPRGGLYNEQFF

V gene: TRBV9
D gene: NA
CDR3 protein: CASSVGARAVGDTQYF

V gene: TRBV14
D gene: NA
CDR3 protein: CASSQDTLGNYGYTF

V gene: TRBV7-2
D gene: TRBD2
CDR3 protein: CASSLEVLAGAYEQYF

V gene: TRBV6-5
D gene: TRBD1
CDR3 protein: CASRKDRGAYNEQFF

V gene: TRBV5-5
D gene: TRBD1
CDR3 protein: CASSLRTGFTNTEAFF

V gene: TRBV27
D gene: NA
CDR3 protein: CASSLLPGRTEAFF